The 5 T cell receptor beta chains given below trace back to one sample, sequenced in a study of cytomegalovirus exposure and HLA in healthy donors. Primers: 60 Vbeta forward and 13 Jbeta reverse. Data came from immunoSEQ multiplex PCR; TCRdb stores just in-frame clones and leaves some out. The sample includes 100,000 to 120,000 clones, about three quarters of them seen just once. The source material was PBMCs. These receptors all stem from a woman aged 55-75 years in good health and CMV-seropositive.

The CDR3 loop reads CASSLRTGGVTEAFF. CDR3 sequence (DNA): TGCGCCAGCAGCTTAAGAACAGGGGGTGTCACTGAAGCTTTCTTT. The gene calls are TRBV5-1 and TRBJ1-1, with TRBD1 matching 8 bases. There are 15 residues in the CDR3. Per the germline V gene, CDR1 is SGHRS and CDR2 is YFSETQ. The trim removed 2 bases at V and 4 bases at J, leaving 7 bases unmatched.

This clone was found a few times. The CDR3: CASSGRRGNEKLFF. For the CDR3, the DNA is TGTGCCAGCAGTGGTCGCAGGGGTAATGAAAAACTGTTTTTT. The V and J genes are TRBV2 and TRBJ1-4; D is possibly TRBD1 (6 bases). The CDR3 totals 14 residues. Trimming took 4 bases from V and 4 from J, leaving 10 bases between them. Germline values: CDR1 SNHLY, CDR2 FYNNEI.

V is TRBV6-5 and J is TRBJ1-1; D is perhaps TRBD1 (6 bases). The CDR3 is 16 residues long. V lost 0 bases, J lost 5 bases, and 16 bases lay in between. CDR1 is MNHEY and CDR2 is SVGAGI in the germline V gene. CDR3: CASSYSRGGGGTEAFF. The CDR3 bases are TGTGCCAGCAGTTACTCGAGGGGGGGCGGGGGAACTGAAGCTTTCTTT.

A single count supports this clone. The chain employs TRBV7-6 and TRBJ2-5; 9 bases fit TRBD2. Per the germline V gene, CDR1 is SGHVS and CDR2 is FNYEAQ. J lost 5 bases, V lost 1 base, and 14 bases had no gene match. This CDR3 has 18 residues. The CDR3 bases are TGTGCCAGCAGCTTAGAGTATTGGGGAGCGGGAGGAGGGGAGACCCAGTACTTC. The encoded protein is CASSLEYWGAGGGETQYF.

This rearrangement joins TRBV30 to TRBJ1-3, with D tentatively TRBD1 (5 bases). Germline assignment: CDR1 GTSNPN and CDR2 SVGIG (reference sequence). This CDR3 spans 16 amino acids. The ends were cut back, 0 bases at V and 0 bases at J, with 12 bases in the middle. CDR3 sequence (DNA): TGTGCCTGGAGTGTACGAGGACATTACTCTGGAAACACCATATATTTT. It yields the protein CAWSVRGHYSGNTIYF. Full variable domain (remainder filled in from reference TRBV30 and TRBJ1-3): SQTIHQWPATLVQPVGSPLSLECTVEGTSNPNLYWYRQAAGRGLQLLFYSVGIGQISSEVPQNLSASRPQDRQFILSSKKLLLSDSGFYLCAWSVRGHYSGNTIYFGEGSWLTVV.